Sequencing of this T cell receptor (beta chain) was carried out in a study of control samples from healthy donors and cancer patients (dated by TCRdb to the early 2020s). The junction carries 18 bases between V and J, which are trimmed by 2 bases and 7 bases respectively. The CDR3 spans 15 residues, from the cysteine through the phenylalanine. Only the CDR3 DNA is retained, 45 bases long and in frame from the first base. The germline V gene (reference sequence) gives CDR1 as SGHNT and CDR2 as YYREEE. Concerning this clone itself: It lacks a known antigen. Qualities for individual bases were not recorded, and no much larger clone is one base off.

Receptor amplification or capture employed the immunoSEQ multiplex PCR assay. TCRdb obtained this table from immuneACCESS and retained in-frame rearrangements with V and J assigned. These tables miss some clones; where compared with another copy, unresolved V genes account for less than half of the shortfall, and the remainder is unexplained. Within this sample are about 140,000 clones, with about 90% of them counted one time only. The top ten hold approximately 1.7% of the sample. This sequence uses TRBV5-4 and TRBJ1-1; no D gene call is confident. Sequences were obtained from blood. The TCR comes from a man aged 18-30 years in good health. CDR3 protein: CASSLLGIVGSEAFF. The DNA sequence is TGTGCCAGCAGCTTATTAGGCATCGTTGGAAGTGAAGCTTTCTTT.